These 11 T cell receptor beta chains share one sample of origin, sequenced in a study of blood T cell repertoires in COVID-19. Generated by immunoSEQ multiplex PCR, the TCRdb table keeps only in-frame clones and is missing some. This table has around 280,000 clones, approximately 91% appearing once. The sample consisted of PBMCs or T cells enriched from blood (not recorded which). These receptors came from a woman in her forties who had recovered from COVID-19.

The rearrangement links TRBV14 to TRBJ1-5, with 9 bases matching TRBD1. Germline V gene sequence: CDR1 SGHDN, CDR2 FVKESK. CDR3 length equals 16 residues. V gave up 4 bases and J gave up 0 bases; unmatched junction bases: 4. Here the CDR3 DNA reads TGTGCCAGCAGCCCCGGGGACAGGGATAGCAATCAGCCCCAGCATTTT. The encoded protein is CASSPGDRDSNQPQHF.

V usage is TRBV1 and J usage is TRBJ1-2. TRBV1 constitutes a pseudogene. This CDR3 has 16 residues. CDR3 in DNA: TGCACCAGCAGCCAAGAGAAGGCGCGGAGGGTCTATGGCTACACCTTC. Its translation is CTSSQEKARRVYGYTF.

The rearrangement links TRBV19 to TRBJ2-7, with a tentative D call TRBD2 (5 bases). CDR1 and CDR2 from the germline V gene are LNHDA and SQIVND (reference sequence). This CDR3 has 13 amino acids. Trimming removed 5 bases at V and 3 bases at J, with 11 bases between. The CDR3, as DNA: TGTGCCAGTAGTCCCCAAGGGAGCTACGAGCAGTACTTC. Its protein product is CASSPQGSYEQYF. Filled out from reference TRBV19 and TRBJ2-7, the complete variable domain reads DGGITQSPKYLFRKEGQNVTLSCEQNLNHDAMYWYRQDPGQGLRLIYYSQIVNDFQKGDIAEGYSVSREKKESFPLTVTSAQKNPTAFYLCASSPQGSYEQYFGPGTRLTVT.

CDR3 sequence: CAWSVKQGTGYTF. For the CDR3, the DNA is TGTGCCTGGAGTGTAAAACAGGGGACTGGCTACACCTTC. The chain carries TRBV30 and TRBJ1-2; 7 nucleotides agree with TRBD1. The V segment lost 0 bases and the J segment 7 bases; nucleotides outside the gene matches: 5. Germline CDR1 is GTSNPN and CDR2 is SVGIG (reference sequence). This CDR3 contains 13 residues.

CDR3 DNA: TGCGCCAGCAGCCAAGTGGCACTAGCGGGCTACAATGAGCAGTTCTTC. It codes for CASSQVALAGYNEQFF. The genes are TRBV4-1 and TRBJ2-1, with 9 bases matching TRBD2. This CDR3 contains 16 residues. V lost 1 base, J lost 3 bases, and 4 bases stayed unmatched. Germline lookup yields CDR1 MGHRA and CDR2 YSYEKL.

The genes are TRBV15 and TRBJ1-5; D is possibly TRBD1 (6 bases). Trimming shortened V by 1 base and J by 2 bases, and 12 bases separated the two germline ends. The CDR3 runs 16 residues. Germline loops: CDR1 LNHNV, CDR2 YYDKDF (reference sequence). The CDR3 spells CATSRATGSGNQPQHF. The CDR3 nucleotides read TGTGCCACCAGCAGAGCCACAGGGTCGGGCAATCAGCCCCAGCATTTT. The whole variable domain, filled in from reference TRBV15 and TRBJ1-5, reads DAMVIQNPRYQVTQFGKPVTLSCSQTLNHNVMYWYQQKSSQAPKLLFHYYDKDFNNEADTPDNFQSRRPNTSFCFLDIRSPGLGDTAMYLCATSRATGSGNQPQHFGDGTRLSIL.

The rearrangement links TRBV4-1 to TRBJ2-2; 15 bases align to TRBD2. The CDR3 totals 17 residues. Germline V gene data show CDR1 as MGHRA and CDR2 as YSYEKL. Trimming cost V 1 base and J 8 bases; bases outside gene matches: 5. The CDR3 DNA reads TGCGCCAGCAGCCAAGGGACTAGCGGGGGGGCAGGTGGGGAGCTGTTTTTT. It specifies CASSQGTSGGAGGELFF.

V gene TRBV28 combines with J gene TRBJ2-1; TRBD1 aligns across 9 bases. The V and J ends lost 5 bases and 6 bases, in that order; junction bases with no gene match: 11. Germline-derived CDR1 and CDR2 are MDHEN and SYDVKM. This CDR3 spans 16 amino acids. The CDR3 sequence: CASSVLRQGDLNEQFF. CDR3 nucleotides: TGTGCCAGCAGTGTCCTCCGACAGGGGGATCTCAATGAGCAGTTCTTC.

This chain connects TRBV5-1 to TRBJ1-3; D unresolved. Germline assignment: CDR1 SGHRS and CDR2 YFSETQ. This CDR3 is 15 amino acids long. V was shortened by 0 bases and J by 0 bases, with 7 bases between the two germline ends. The CDR3 DNA follows: TGCGCCAGCAGCTTGGGATCAGACTCTGGAAACACCATATATTTT. It encodes CASSLGSDSGNTIYF.

This sequence joins TRBV20-1 and TRBJ1-1; D is unresolved. The CDR3 loop spans 10 amino acids. The germline V and J ends were trimmed by 0 bases and 10 bases, with 6 bases remaining between them. CDR1 DFQATT and CDR2 SNEGSKA come from the germline V gene (reference sequence). CDR3 in amino acids: CSARDEGAFF. The DNA for the CDR3 is TGCAGTGCTAGAGATGAGGGAGCTTTCTTT.

The V gene is TRBV19, the J gene TRBJ2-1; TRBD2 matches 10 bases. Germline CDR1 reads LNHDA; CDR2 reads SQIVND (reference sequence). Losses at the gene ends were 6 bases for V and 9 bases for J; bases not matched to a gene: 20. This CDR3 region has 18 residues. CDR3 sequence: CASRVPSSGREGKSEQFF. CDR3 DNA: TGTGCCAGTAGGGTACCGTCTAGCGGGAGAGAGGGGAAAAGTGAGCAGTTCTTC.